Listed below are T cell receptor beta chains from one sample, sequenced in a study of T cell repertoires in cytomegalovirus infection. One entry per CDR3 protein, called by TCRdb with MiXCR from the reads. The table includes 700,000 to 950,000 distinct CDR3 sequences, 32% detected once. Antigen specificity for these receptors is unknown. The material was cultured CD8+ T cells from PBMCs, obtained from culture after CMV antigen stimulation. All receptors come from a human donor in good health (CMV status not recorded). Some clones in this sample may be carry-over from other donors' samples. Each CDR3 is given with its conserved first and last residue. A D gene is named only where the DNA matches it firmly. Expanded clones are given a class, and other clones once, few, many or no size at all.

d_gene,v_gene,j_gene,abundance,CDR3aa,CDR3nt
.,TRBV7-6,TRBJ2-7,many,CASSFLGNSYEQYF,TGTGCCAGCAGCTTCCTAGGTAACTCCTACGAGCAGTACTTC
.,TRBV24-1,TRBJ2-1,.,CATSLQGYNEQFF,TGTGCCACCAGCCTACAGGGCTACAATGAGCAGTTCTTC
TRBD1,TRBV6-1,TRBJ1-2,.,CASSEALTGDFYGYTF,TGTGCCAGCAGTGAAGCGCTGACAGGGGACTTCTATGGCTACACCTTC
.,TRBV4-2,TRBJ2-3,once,CASSQDHGPTITDTQYF,TGTGCCAGCAGCCAAGATCATGGCCCTACTATCACAGATACGCAGTATTTT
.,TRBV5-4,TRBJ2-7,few,CASSLGQQSSYEQYF,TGTGCCAGCAGCTTGGGACAGCAGAGCTCCTACGAGCAGTACTTC
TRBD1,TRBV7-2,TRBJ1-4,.,CASRLVPGQGQREKLFF,TGTGCCAGCAGACTCGTCCCGGGACAGGGCCAGAGGGAAAAACTGTTTTTT
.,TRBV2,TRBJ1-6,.,CASSESLVRNRYSPLHF,TGTGCCAGCAGTGAATCTCTCGTTCGGAATCGGTATTCACCCCTCCACTTT
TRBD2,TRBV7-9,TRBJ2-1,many,CASSSTSVYNEQFF,TGTGCCAGCAGCTCGACTAGCGTCTACAATGAGCAGTTCTTC
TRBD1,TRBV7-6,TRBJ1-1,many,CASRSDRVAEAFF,TGTGCCAGCAGATCGGACAGGGTGGCTGAAGCTTTCTTT
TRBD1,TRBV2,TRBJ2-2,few,CATVTGQNTGELFF,TGTGCCACTGTGACAGGGCAGAACACCGGGGAGCTGTTTTTT
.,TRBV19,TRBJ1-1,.,CASRWGGPEAFF,TGTGCCAGCCGTTGGGGGGGGCCTGAAGCTTTCTTT
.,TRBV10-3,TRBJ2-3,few,CAISNKDYFTDTQYF,TGTGCCATCAGTAACAAGGACTATTTCACAGATACGCAGTATTTT
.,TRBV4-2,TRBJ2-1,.,CASSGGQNNYNEQFF,TGTGCCAGCAGCGGGGGACAAAATAACTACAATGAGCAGTTCTTC
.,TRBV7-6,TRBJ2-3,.,CASSSDPAAQYF,TGTGCCAGCAGCTCAGACCCGGCCGCGCAGTATTTT
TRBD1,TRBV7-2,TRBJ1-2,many,CASSPTGGADYGYTF,TGTGCCAGCAGCCCGACAGGGGGAGCGGACTATGGCTACACCTTC
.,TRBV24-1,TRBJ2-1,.,CATSEGSGPYNEQFF,TGTGCCACCAGTGAGGGGAGCGGGCCTTACAATGAGCAGTTCTTC
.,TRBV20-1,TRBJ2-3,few,CSAATDTQYF,TGCAGTGCCGCCACAGATACGCAGTATTTT
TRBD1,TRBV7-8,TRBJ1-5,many,CASSSVRTGQQPQHF,TGTGCCAGCAGCTCCGTTCGGACAGGGCAACAGCCCCAGCATTTT
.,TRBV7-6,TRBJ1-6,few,CASSLSDNSPLHF,TGTGCTAGCAGCTTAAGCGATAATTCACCCCTCCACTTT
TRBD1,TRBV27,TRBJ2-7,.,CASGTGGDEQYF,TGTGCCAGTGGGACAGGGGGCGACGAGCAGTACTTC
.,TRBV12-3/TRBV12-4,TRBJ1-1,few,CASTLQGNPEAFF,TGTGCCAGCACCTTACAGGGTAATCCTGAAGCTTTCTTT
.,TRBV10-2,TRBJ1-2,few,CASSVGTSEALGYTF,TGCGCCAGCAGTGTAGGGACCTCGGAAGCTCTTGGCTACACCTTC
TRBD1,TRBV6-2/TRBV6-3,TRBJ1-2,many,CASTWDSTNYGYTF,TGTGCCAGCACCTGGGACAGCACTAACTATGGCTACACCTTC
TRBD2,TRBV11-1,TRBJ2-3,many,CASSFSGGATDTQYF,TGTGCCAGCAGCTTCAGCGGGGGGGCCACAGATACGCAGTATTTT
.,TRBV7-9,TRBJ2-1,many,CASSSPGGTSYNEQFF,TGTGCCAGCAGCTCCCCGGGGGGCACATCCTACAATGAGCAGTTCTTC